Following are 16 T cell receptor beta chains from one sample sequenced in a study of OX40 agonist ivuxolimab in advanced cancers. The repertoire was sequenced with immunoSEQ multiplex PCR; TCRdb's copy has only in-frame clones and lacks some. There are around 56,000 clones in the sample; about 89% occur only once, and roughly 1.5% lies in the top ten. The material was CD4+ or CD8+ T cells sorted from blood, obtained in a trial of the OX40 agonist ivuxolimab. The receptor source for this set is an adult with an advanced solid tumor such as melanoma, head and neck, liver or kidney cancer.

The CDR3 region is CASQPLGTGDAQPQHF. The CDR3 DNA reads TGTGCCAGTCAACCGCTCGGGACAGGGGATGCTCAGCCCCAGCATTTT. The chain joins TRBV19 to TRBJ1-5, with 10 bases that match TRBD1. The germline V gene encodes CDR1 LNHDA and CDR2 SQIVND (reference sequence). Germline trimming cut 8 bases from V and 6 bases from J; bases unmatched to any gene: 13. The CDR3 is made up of 16 amino acids.

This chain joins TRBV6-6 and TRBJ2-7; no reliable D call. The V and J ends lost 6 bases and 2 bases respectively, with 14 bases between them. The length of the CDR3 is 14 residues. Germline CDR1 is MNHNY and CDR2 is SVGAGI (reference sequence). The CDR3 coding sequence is TGTGCCAGCAGCCGGATGTGGGGAACCTACGAGCAGTACTTC. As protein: CASSRMWGTYEQYF.

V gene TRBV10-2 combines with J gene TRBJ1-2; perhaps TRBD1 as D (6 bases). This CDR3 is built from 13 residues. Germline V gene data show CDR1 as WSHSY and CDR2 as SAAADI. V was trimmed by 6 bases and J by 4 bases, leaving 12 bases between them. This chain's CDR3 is CASSFRGGYGYTF. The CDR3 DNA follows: TGCGCCAGCAGCTTCAGGGGTGGCTATGGCTACACCTTC.

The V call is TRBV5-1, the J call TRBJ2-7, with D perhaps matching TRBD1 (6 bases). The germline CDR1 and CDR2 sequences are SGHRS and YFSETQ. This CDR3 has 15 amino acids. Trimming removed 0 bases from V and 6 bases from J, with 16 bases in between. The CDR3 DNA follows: TGCGCCAGCAGCTTGGCCAACACAGGGAATGGCGAGCAGTACTTC. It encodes CASSLANTGNGEQYF.

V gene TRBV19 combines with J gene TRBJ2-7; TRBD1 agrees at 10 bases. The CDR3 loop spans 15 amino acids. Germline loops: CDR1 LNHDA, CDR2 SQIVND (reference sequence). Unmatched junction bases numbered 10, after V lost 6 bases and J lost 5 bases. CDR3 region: CASRSGGQGKDEQYF. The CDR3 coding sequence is TGTGCCAGTAGAAGCGGGGGACAGGGGAAGGACGAGCAGTACTTC.

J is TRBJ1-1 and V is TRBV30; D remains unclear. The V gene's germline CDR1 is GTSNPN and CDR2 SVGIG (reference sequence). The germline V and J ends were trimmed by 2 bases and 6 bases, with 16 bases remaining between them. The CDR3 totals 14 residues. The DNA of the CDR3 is TGTGCCTGGAGTATAAAAGCGGGGTCGGCTGAAGCTTTCTTT. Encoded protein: CAWSIKAGSAEAFF. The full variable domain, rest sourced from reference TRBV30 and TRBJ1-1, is SQTIHQWPATLVQPVGSPLSLECTVEGTSNPNLYWYRQAAGRGLQLLFYSVGIGQISSEVPQNLSASRPQDRQFILSSKKLLLSDSGFYLCAWSIKAGSAEAFFGQGTRLTVV.

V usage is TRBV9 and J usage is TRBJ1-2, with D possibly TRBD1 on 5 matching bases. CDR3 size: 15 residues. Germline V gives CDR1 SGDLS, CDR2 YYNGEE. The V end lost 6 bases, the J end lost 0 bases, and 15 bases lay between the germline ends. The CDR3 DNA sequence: TGTGCCAGCACGAAACAGGAAGGGGCTAACTATGGCTACACCTTC. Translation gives CASTKQEGANYGYTF.

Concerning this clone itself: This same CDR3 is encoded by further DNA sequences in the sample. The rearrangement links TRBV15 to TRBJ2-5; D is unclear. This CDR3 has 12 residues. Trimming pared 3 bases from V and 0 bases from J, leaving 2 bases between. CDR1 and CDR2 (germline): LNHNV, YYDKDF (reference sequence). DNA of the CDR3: TGTGCCACCAGCAGGGACCAAGAGACCCAGTACTTC. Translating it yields CATSRDQETQYF. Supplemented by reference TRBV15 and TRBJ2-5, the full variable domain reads DAMVIQNPRYQVTQFGKPVTLSCSQTLNHNVMYWYQQKSSQAPKLLFHYYDKDFNNEADTPDNFQSRRPNTSFCFLDIRSPGLGDTAMYLCATSRDQETQYFGPGTRLLVL.

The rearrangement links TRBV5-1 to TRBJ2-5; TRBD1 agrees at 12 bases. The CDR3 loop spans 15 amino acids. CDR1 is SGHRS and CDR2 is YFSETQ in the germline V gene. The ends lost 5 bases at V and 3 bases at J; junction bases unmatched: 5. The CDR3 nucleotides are TGCGCCAGCAGTACGGGACAGGGGGCCGAAGAGACCCAGTACTTC. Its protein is CASSTGQGAEETQYF.

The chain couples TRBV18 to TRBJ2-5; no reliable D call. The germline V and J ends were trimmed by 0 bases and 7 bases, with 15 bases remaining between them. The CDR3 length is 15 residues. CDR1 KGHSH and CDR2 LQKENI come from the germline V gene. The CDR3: CASSPPNEELWTQYF. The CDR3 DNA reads TGTGCCAGCTCACCACCGAACGAGGAGTTATGGACCCAGTACTTC.

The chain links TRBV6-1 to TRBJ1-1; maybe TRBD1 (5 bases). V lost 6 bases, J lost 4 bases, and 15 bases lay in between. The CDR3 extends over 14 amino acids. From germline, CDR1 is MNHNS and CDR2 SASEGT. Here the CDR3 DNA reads TGTGCCAGCAGCGTAGGGGCGCTCGGCACTGAAGCTTTCTTT. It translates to CASSVGALGTEAFF.

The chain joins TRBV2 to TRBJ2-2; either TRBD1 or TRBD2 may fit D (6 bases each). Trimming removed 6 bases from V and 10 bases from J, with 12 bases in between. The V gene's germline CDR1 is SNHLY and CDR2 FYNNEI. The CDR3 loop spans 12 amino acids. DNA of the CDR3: TGTGCCAGCAGCCTCGGGGGCCAGGAGCTGTTTTTT. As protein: CASSLGGQELFF.

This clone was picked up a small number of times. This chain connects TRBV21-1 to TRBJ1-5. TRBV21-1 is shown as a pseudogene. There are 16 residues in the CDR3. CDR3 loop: CASSPLEVGGNQPQHF. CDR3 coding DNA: TGTGCCAGCAGCCCCTTGGAGGTGGGAGGCAATCAGCCCCAGCATTTT.

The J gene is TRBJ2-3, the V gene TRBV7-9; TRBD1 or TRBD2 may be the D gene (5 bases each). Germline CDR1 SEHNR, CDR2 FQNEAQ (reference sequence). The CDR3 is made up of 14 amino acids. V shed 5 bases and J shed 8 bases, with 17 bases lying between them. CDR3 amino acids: CASSQGPIQGTQYF. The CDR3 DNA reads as TGTGCCAGCAGCCAGGGACCAATTCAGGGTACGCAGTATTTT.

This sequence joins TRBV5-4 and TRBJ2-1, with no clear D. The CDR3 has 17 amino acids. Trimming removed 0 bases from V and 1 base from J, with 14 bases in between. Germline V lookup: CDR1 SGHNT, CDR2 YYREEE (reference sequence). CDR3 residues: CASSLGPPGPSYNEQFF. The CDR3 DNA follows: TGTGCCAGCAGCTTGGGCCCTCCGGGTCCTTCCTACAATGAGCAGTTCTTC.

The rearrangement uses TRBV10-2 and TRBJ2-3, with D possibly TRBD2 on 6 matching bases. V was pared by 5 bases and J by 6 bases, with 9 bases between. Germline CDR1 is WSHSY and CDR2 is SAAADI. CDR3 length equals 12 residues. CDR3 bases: TGCGCCAGCAGTCCCCGGGAGGATACGCAGTATTTT. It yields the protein CASSPREDTQYF.